The 23 T cell receptor beta chains below come from one sample, sequenced in a study of post-analysis software for immune sequencing data (dated by TCRdb to between 2015 and 2016). Overall study results and their limits: Roughly 5 TRBV segments, including TRBV5-6, TRBV5-1 and TRBV20-1, were significantly more frequent in patients than controls.

No cognate antigen is known for these TCRs. Library generation was performed with PCR. Sequenced on an Illumina HiSeq 2500. Unique molecular identifiers were incorporated into TCR beta cDNA libraries to reduce PCR and sequencing biases. TCRdb's own reprocessing of the public reads used fastp at Q25 and MiXCR and kept productive beta chains. When rows share a CDR3 protein, they turn into one entry using the most common DNA and genes. For this sample the table gives some 700,000 distinct CDR3 sequences, of which over 45% were detected only once. The ten largest clones capture about 11% of the sample. Sequencing input: blood. The source of these receptors is a girl aged 2-10 years with multiple sclerosis.

This chain links TRBV4-2 with TRBJ1-5; 8 bases map to TRBD1. The CDR3 runs 13 residues. CDR1 and CDR2 (germline): LGHNA, YNFKEQ. V shed 6 bases and J 7 bases; nucleotides not matched to a gene: 5. The CDR3 DNA reads as TGTGCCAGCAGTCGCGGACAGGGCCAGCCCCAGCATTTT. As protein: CASSRGQGQPQHF.

The chain combines TRBV13 with TRBJ2-7; D may be TRBD1 or TRBD2 (5 bases each). The CDR3 consists of 16 residues. Deletions cut 5 bases from V and 0 bases from J, with 17 bases between. Germline loops: CDR1 PRHDT, CDR2 FYEKMQ (reference sequence). In DNA, the CDR3 is TGTGCCAGCAGCCTTATTTGCTTTGGGGGCTCCTACGAGCAGTACTTC. Amino acids: CASSLICFGGSYEQYF.

This sequence joins TRBV5-1 and TRBJ2-7, with D hard to call. Matching the DNA end better, TRBJ2-5 makes the J call doubtful. The CDR3 runs to 15 residues. Germline-derived CDR1 and CDR2 are SGHRS and YFSETQ. The CDR3 region has the DNA TGCGCCAGCAGCTTGGTGAGCGCAGCTCAAGAGACCCAGTACTTC. Translated, it gives CASSLVSAAQETQYF.

V usage is TRBV5-1 and J usage is TRBJ2-1; D unclear. V was trimmed by 0 bases and J by 5 bases, leaving 12 bases between them. This CDR3 spans 15 amino acids. CDR1 and CDR2 from the germline V gene are SGHRS and YFSETQ. The CDR3 is CASSLGHSYNNEQFF. The CDR3 region has the DNA TGCGCCAGCAGCTTGGGCCATTCATATAACAATGAGCAGTTCTTC.

The rearrangement joins TRBV3-1 to TRBJ1-2; 7 nucleotides match TRBD1. J was trimmed by 5 bases and V by 6 bases; bases with no gene match: 6. CDR1 is LGHDT, CDR2 YNNKEL, per germline (reference sequence). CDR3 length: 13 residues. CDR3 loop: CASSRQGGYGYTF. The CDR3 DNA is TGTGCCAGCAGTCGACAGGGTGGGTATGGCTACACCTTC.

The chain employs TRBV24-1 and TRBJ1-1; D remains unclear. Germline V gene data show CDR1 as KGHDR and CDR2 as SFDVKD. The V end lost 10 bases, the J end lost 7 bases, and 9 bases lay between the germline ends. CDR3 size: 10 residues. The CDR3 reads CATHSLEAFF. CDR3 DNA: TGTGCCACGCACTCCCTTGAAGCTTTCTTT.

The V and J genes are TRBV29-1 and TRBJ2-1; 7 bases agree with TRBD2. The germline gives CDR1 SQVTM, CDR2 ANQGSEA. J gave up 4 bases and V 1 base, and 4 bases lay outside the gene matches. CDR3 size: 14 residues. As DNA, the CDR3 is TGCAGCGTTGAAGGGGGAGGGCCTTACAATGAGCAGTTCTTC. This encodes CSVEGGGPYNEQFF.

The V call is TRBV10-1, the J call TRBJ2-3; D uncertain. The germline V gene has CDR1 WNHNN and CDR2 SYGVQD (reference sequence). Trimming removed 2 bases at V and 0 bases at J, with 12 bases between. The CDR3 is 16 amino acids. In nucleotides, the CDR3 is TGCGCCAGCAGTGAGACCGCCTTGGGGAGCACAGATACGCAGTATTTT. It translates to CASSETALGSTDTQYF.

This clonotype came up a few times. The chain couples TRBV10-3 to TRBJ2-7; D remains unclear. This CDR3 has 12 amino acids. Trimming took off 8 bases at V and 0 bases at J, with 8 bases between the two ends. Germline V CDR1 and CDR2: ENHRY, SYGVKD. Here the CDR3 DNA reads TGTGCCATCTCGGATAACTCCTACGAGCAGTACTTC. Translating it yields CAISDNSYEQYF.

This sequence joins TRBV11-2 and TRBJ1-1; TRBD1 is a possible D gene (5 bases). Trimming stripped 5 bases from V and 8 bases from J, with 21 bases between. The CDR3 contains 15 residues. Germline V lookup: CDR1 SGHAT, CDR2 FQNNGV. The CDR3 is CASSDNNGTLDEAFF. The DNA of the CDR3 is TGTGCCAGCAGCGACAACAATGGGACGTTAGACGAAGCTTTCTTT.

The V and J genes are TRBV7-2 and TRBJ2-3; the match to TRBD2 covers 7 bases. This CDR3 contains 18 residues. Germline V lookup: CDR1 SGHTA, CDR2 FQGNSA. V shed 1 base, J shed 5 bases, and the junction held 15 bases outside the gene matches. DNA for the CDR3: TGTGCCAGCAGCTTAGTGGGTGGGGTAGCGGGCCCACGAGATACGCAGTATTTT. It encodes CASSLVGGVAGPRDTQYF.

The chain joins TRBV4-2 to TRBJ2-1; D unresolved. Looked up from germline, CDR1 is LGHNA and CDR2 is YNFKEQ. CDR3 length equals 13 residues. The V end lost 1 base, the J end lost 6 bases, and 7 bases lay between the germline ends. The DNA of the CDR3 is TGTGCCAGCAGCCAAGTGGGCCCCAATGAGCAGTTCTTC. It is translated as CASSQVGPNEQFF.

Concerning this clonotype itself: A single base separates this from a much larger clone, so it may be a read error. The V and J genes are TRBV20-1 and TRBJ2-1, with 11 bases identical to TRBD2. Germline lookup yields CDR1 DFQATT and CDR2 SNEGSKA (reference sequence). The CDR3 sequence is 16 residues long. As DNA, the CDR3 is TGCAGTGCTATTAGACTAGCGGGGCTGTACTACGATGAGCAGTTCTTC. Translated: CSAIRLAGLYYDEQFF.

This clonotype was counted only a few times. The chain combines TRBV29-1 with TRBJ2-1; no definite D call. CDR1 and CDR2 from the germline V gene are SQVTM and ANQGSEA. The V gene lost 7 bases and the J gene lost 5 bases, with 6 bases spanning the gap. The CDR3 loop spans 10 amino acids. CDR3 DNA: TGCAGCGGAGTGAACAATGAGCAGTTCTTC. It codes for CSGVNNEQFF.

V is TRBV27 and J is TRBJ2-1, with 8 bases matching TRBD2. V gave up 0 bases and J gave up 6 bases; unmatched junction bases: 4. Looked up from germline, CDR1 is MNHEY and CDR2 is SMNVEV (reference sequence). The CDR3 runs 15 residues. The CDR3 protein is CASSLSGTSRNEQFF. The CDR3 DNA reads TGTGCCAGCAGTTTATCAGGGACTAGTCGCAATGAGCAGTTCTTC.

V usage is TRBV11-2 and J usage is TRBJ2-3; 14 bases align to TRBD2. V was clipped by 4 bases and J by 6 bases; unmatched bases: 3. The CDR3 runs 15 residues. Looked up from germline, CDR1 is SGHAT and CDR2 is FQNNGV. The CDR3: CASSSGTSGSDTQYF. Written as DNA, the CDR3 is TGTGCCAGCAGCTCCGGGACTAGCGGGAGTGATACGCAGTATTTT.

The chain employs TRBV20-1 and TRBJ2-1; tentative D call: TRBD1 (6 bases). The V gene lost 3 bases and the J gene lost 7 bases, with 10 bases spanning the gap. The CDR3 is made up of 12 amino acids. CDR1 is DFQATT and CDR2 is SNEGSKA in the germline V gene (reference sequence). CDR3: CSASTTGNEQFF. The DNA of the CDR3 is TGCAGTGCTAGTACTACAGGGAATGAGCAGTTCTTC.

This chain links TRBV20-1 with TRBJ2-7; D possibly uses TRBD1 or TRBD2 (5 bases each). Deletions cut 1 base from V and 0 bases from J, with 13 bases between. CDR3 size: 15 residues. Germline loops: CDR1 DFQATT, CDR2 SNEGSKA (reference sequence). The CDR3 is CSARGGASNSYEQYF. As DNA, the CDR3 is TGCAGTGCTAGAGGAGGGGCTAGCAACTCCTACGAGCAGTACTTC.

The chain is built from TRBV20-1 and TRBJ2-5; 7 bases agree with TRBD2. This CDR3 is 14 amino acids long. Trimming cost V 1 base and J 2 bases; bases outside gene matches: 4. CDR1 and CDR2 (germline): DFQATT, SNEGSKA (reference sequence). This chain's CDR3 is CSARVSGGQETQYF. The CDR3 DNA sequence: TGCAGTGCTAGAGTCTCCGGGGGGCAAGAGACCCAGTACTTC.

This clonotype was counted between two and nine times. The chain carries TRBV29-1 and TRBJ2-1; the D gene is possibly TRBD2 (7 bases). CDR3 length equals 14 residues. Germline loops: CDR1 SQVTM, CDR2 ANQGSEA. The V gene lost 5 bases and the J gene lost 4 bases, with 15 bases spanning the gap. The CDR3 DNA sequence: TGCAGCGTTCAGGGCGGGGGCCTATACAATGAGCAGTTCTTC. Protein product: CSVQGGGLYNEQFF.

This sequence joins TRBV7-2 and TRBJ1-4, with 12 bases matching TRBD1. Germline loops: CDR1 SGHTA, CDR2 FQGNSA. Trimming took 5 bases from V and 8 from J; bases not matched to a gene: 9. The CDR3 consists of 16 residues. CDR3: CASSPQGTGGSEKLFF. The CDR3 region has the DNA TGTGCCAGCAGCCCCCAAGGGACAGGGGGCTCAGAAAAACTGTTTTTT. The variable domain in full, completed from reference TRBV7-2 and TRBJ1-4, reads GAGVSQSPSNKVTEKGKDVELRCDPISGHTALYWYRQSLGQGLEFLIYFQGNSAPDKSGLPSDRFSAERTGGSVSTLTIQRTQQEDSAVYLCASSPQGTGGSEKLFFGSGTQLSVL.

The chain couples TRBV7-2 to TRBJ1-4; D unresolved. Germline values: CDR1 SGHTA, CDR2 FQGNSA. Trimming pared 1 base from V and 0 bases from J, leaving 9 bases between. CDR3 length: 16 amino acids. CDR3 in amino acids: CASSLGGRSTNEKLFF. CDR3 nucleotide sequence: TGTGCCAGCAGCTTAGGAGGAAGATCAACTAATGAAAAACTGTTTTTT.

V usage is TRBV6-1 and J usage is TRBJ1-5; TRBD1 agrees at 7 bases. V was pared by 6 bases and J by 7 bases, with 6 bases of the junction left unmatched. The CDR3 sequence is 13 residues long. The germline V gene encodes CDR1 MNHNS and CDR2 SASEGT. CDR3 loop: CASRVTGAQPQHF. The CDR3 DNA follows: TGTGCCAGCAGGGTCACAGGGGCCCAGCCCCAGCATTTT.